The present T cell receptor beta chain was sequenced within a study of blood T cell repertoires in COVID-19. Per germline, CDR1 LGHDT and CDR2 YNNKEL (reference sequence). This CDR3 is 15 amino acids long. The ends were cut back, 0 bases at V and 4 bases at J, with 10 bases in the middle. The protocol was immunoSEQ multiplex PCR, while the TCRdb copy is restricted to in-frame clones and leaves out a portion. The table shows about 73,000 clones, with approximately 83% occurring only once. The sequencing sample was made of peripheral blood. The receptor was derived from a woman aged 55-70 years with acute or convalescent COVID-19. The chain is built from TRBV3-1 (or the pseudogene TRBV3-2) and TRBJ2-1, with D maybe TRBD1 (6 bases). The CDR3 DNA reads as TGTGCCAGCAGCCAAGATCTGGACAGATACAATGAGCAGTTCTTC. Translating gives CASSQDLDRYNEQFF.